This T cell receptor (beta chain) is from a study of OX40 agonist ivuxolimab in advanced cancers. Across the whole study: Ivuxolimab was administered intravenously to patients at 0.01 to 10 mg/kg every 2 weeks.

In the case of this clone: The antigen is unknown.

General observations from the study: Circulating CD4+ and CD8+ T cells showed clonal expansion by week 6 at 0.1 to 3.0 mg/kg.

The method was immunoSEQ multiplex PCR; TCRdb's version includes in-frame clones alone and lacks a portion of them. The table records 90,000 to 100,000 clones, roughly 84% of them present only once. CDR1 and CDR2 (germline): LNHDA, SQIVND (reference sequence). Trimming removed 3 bases at V and 3 bases at J, with 9 bases between. This CDR3 is built from 13 residues. This TCR was recovered from an adult with an advanced solid tumor such as melanoma, head and neck, liver or kidney cancer. V and J are TRBV19 and TRBJ2-7; D is perhaps TRBD1 or TRBD2 (5 bases each). Sequenced material: CD4+ or CD8+ T cells sorted from blood, taken in a trial of the OX40 agonist ivuxolimab. CDR3 region: CASSMGDVYEQYF. In DNA form, the CDR3 reads TGTGCCAGTAGTATGGGGGACGTCTACGAGCAGTACTTC. Variable domain in full (rest from reference TRBV19 and TRBJ2-7): DGGITQSPKYLFRKEGQNVTLSCEQNLNHDAMYWYRQDPGQGLRLIYYSQIVNDFQKGDIAEGYSVSREKKESFPLTVTSAQKNPTAFYLCASSMGDVYEQYFGPGTRLTVT.